This T cell receptor beta chain came from a study of CD8 T cells in Susac syndrome. Whole-study results and caveats: The study conceded that its TCR sequencing and HLA analysis involved relatively few individuals.

Bulk CD8+ and CD4+ cells came from magnetic negative isolation; CD8+ TEMRA by FACS. This clonotype was seen once. Antigen: not known. Random hexamers were used to reverse transcribe an amount of about 0.45 to 1 ug RNA. The method of amplification for TCR beta CDR3 was immunoSEQ multiplex PCR, covering 54 Vbeta and 13 Jbeta. Each CDR3 protein is one row after TCRdb ran MiXCR on the immunoSEQ multiplex PCR reads. The sample contains 130,000 or so distinct CDR3 sequences, around 94% of which appear only once. The V segment lost 2 bases and the J segment 13 bases; nucleotides outside the gene matches: 5. The CDR3 spans 11 residues. From germline, CDR1 is MNHEY and CDR2 SVGEGT.

The J gene is TRBJ2-7, the V gene TRBV6-2 or TRBV6-3; 7 bases align to TRBD1. This sequence was found in a human donor in good health. Input material: CD4+ T cells from PBMCs. For the CDR3, the DNA is TGTGCCAGCAGTTACCCGGGACAGCCTTACTTC. It yields the protein CASSYPGQPYF.